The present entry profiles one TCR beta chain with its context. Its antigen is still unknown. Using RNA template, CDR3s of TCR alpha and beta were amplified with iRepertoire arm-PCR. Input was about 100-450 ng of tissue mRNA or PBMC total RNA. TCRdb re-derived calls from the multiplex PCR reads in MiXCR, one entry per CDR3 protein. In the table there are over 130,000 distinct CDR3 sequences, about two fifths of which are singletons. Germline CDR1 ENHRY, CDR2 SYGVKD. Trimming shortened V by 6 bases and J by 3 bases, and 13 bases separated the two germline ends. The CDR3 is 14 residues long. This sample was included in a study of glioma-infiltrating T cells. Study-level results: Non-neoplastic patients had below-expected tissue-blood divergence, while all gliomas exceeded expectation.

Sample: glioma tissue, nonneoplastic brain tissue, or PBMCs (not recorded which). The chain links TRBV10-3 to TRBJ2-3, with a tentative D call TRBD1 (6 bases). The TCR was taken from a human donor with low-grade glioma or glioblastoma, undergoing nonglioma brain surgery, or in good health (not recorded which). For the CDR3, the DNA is TGTGCCATCAGCGATTACAGGGTAACAGATACGCAGTATTTT. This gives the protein CAISDYRVTDTQYF.